Following are 7 T cell receptor beta chains from one sample sequenced in a study of T cell responses to AZD1222 COVID-19 vaccine. Profiled with immunoSEQ multiplex PCR; TCRdb holds only in-frame clones, not every one. The sample includes under 150,000 clones, 88% of them seen just once. Sequenced material: peripheral blood, taken on day 0 of AZD1222 vaccination. These receptors came from an adult in good health.

The rearrangement links TRBV9 to TRBJ2-2, with D perhaps TRBD1 or TRBD2 (6 bases each). Trimming left V 0 bases short and J 3 bases short, with 12 bases between. The CDR3 has 16 residues. The germline V gene has CDR1 SGDLS and CDR2 YYNGEE. The CDR3, as DNA: TGTGCCAGCAGCGTAGATACGGGGGCGGACACCGGGGAGCTGTTTTTT. It is translated as CASSVDTGADTGELFF.

The chain joins TRBV27 to TRBJ2-7; D is unresolved. The CDR3 length is 14 residues. The V gene lost 5 bases and the J gene lost 0 bases, with 11 bases spanning the gap. Germline CDR1 reads MNHEY; CDR2 reads SMNVEV (reference sequence). The CDR3 here is CASSPRHLSYEQYF. The CDR3 DNA sequence: TGTGCCAGCAGTCCGCGACACCTCTCCTACGAGCAGTACTTC.

The J gene is TRBJ2-1, the V gene TRBV19; 10 nucleotides line up with TRBD1. This CDR3 has 16 amino acids. The V gene's germline CDR1 is LNHDA and CDR2 SQIVND (reference sequence). V gave up 6 bases and J gave up 2 bases; unmatched junction bases: 7. The CDR3 is CASRPTGGHTYNEQFF. The CDR3, as DNA: TGTGCCAGTAGACCGACAGGGGGCCATACCTACAATGAGCAGTTCTTC.

This chain links TRBV11-3 with TRBJ1-1; D is uncertain. Germline loops: CDR1 SGHNT, CDR2 YENEEA. CDR3 size: 11 residues. V was clipped by 4 bases and J by 3 bases, with 3 bases between them. This CDR3 is CASSSDTEAFF. DNA of the CDR3: TGTGCCAGCAGCTCGGACACTGAAGCTTTCTTT.

The chain joins TRBV18 to TRBJ2-7; 11 bases are a match to TRBD2. This CDR3 is 14 amino acids long. Germline V gene sequence: CDR1 KGHSH, CDR2 LQKENI. Trimming took 8 bases from V and 2 from J; bases not matched to a gene: 5. The CDR3 sequence: CASTLSGRAYEQYF. The CDR3 coding sequence is TGTGCCAGCACCCTTAGCGGGAGGGCCTACGAGCAGTACTTC.

This clone was counted only a few times. This chain joins TRBV27 and TRBJ1-5; TRBD1 is a possible D gene (5 bases). Germline V CDR1 and CDR2: MNHEY, SMNVEV (reference sequence). The CDR3 has 15 residues. V was pared by 5 bases and J by 2 bases, with 13 bases between. The CDR3 loop reads CASSPGREGNQPQHF. CDR3 DNA sequence: TGTGCCAGCAGTCCGGGACGGGAGGGCAATCAGCCCCAGCATTTT.

The chain joins TRBV10-2 to TRBJ2-5; D perhaps matches TRBD1 (6 bases). Deletions cut 4 bases from V and 3 bases from J, with 15 bases between. This CDR3 contains 15 residues. Germline V gene sequence: CDR1 WSHSY, CDR2 SAAADI. The CDR3 sequence: CASSAQGSWEETQYF. The CDR3 nucleotides are TGCGCCAGCAGTGCACAGGGAAGCTGGGAAGAGACCCAGTACTTC.